This entry lists 4 T cell receptor beta chains sequenced from one sample in a study of blood T cell repertoires in COVID-19. Sequenced by immunoSEQ multiplex PCR; TCRdb stores in-frame clones only, minus some. The sample has 68,000 or so clones, around nine tenths seen once. Sequenced sample: peripheral blood. The source of these receptors is a man in his sixties or seventies with active or convalescent COVID-19.

The gene calls are TRBV5-5 and TRBJ1-5, with 9 bases lining up with TRBD1. V trimming: 3 bases; J trimming: 1 base; junction bases outside the gene matches: 2. The CDR3 extends over 15 amino acids. Germline assignment: CDR1 SGHKS and CDR2 YYEKEE (reference sequence). CDR3: CASSWGTGSNQPQHF. The CDR3 DNA reads as TGTGCCAGCAGCTGGGGGACAGGGAGCAATCAGCCCCAGCATTTT. The full variable domain, its missing parts supplied by reference TRBV5-5 and TRBJ1-5, is DAGVTQSPTHLIKTRGQQVTLRCSPISGHKSVSWYQQVLGQGPQFIFQYYEKEERGRGNFPDRFSARQFPNYSSELNVNALLLGDSALYLCASSWGTGSNQPQHFGDGTRLSIL.

J is TRBJ2-3 and V is TRBV9; 11 bases are shared with TRBD2. Germline V gene lookup returns CDR1 SGDLS and CDR2 YYNGEE. The V and J ends lost 6 bases and 6 bases, in that order; junction bases with no gene match: 9. The CDR3 sequence is 15 residues long. Here the CDR3 DNA reads TGTGCCAGCACGATTAGCGGGAGGGCCCATGATACGCAGTATTTT. Translating it yields CASTISGRAHDTQYF.

This chain uses TRBV18 with TRBJ1-1; 10 nucleotides agree with TRBD1. J gave up 3 bases and V 6 bases, and 10 bases lay outside the gene matches. CDR3 size: 16 residues. Germline CDR1 reads KGHSH; CDR2 reads LQKENI. The CDR3 is CASSPGTGALYTEAFF. The CDR3 bases are TGTGCCAGCTCCCCCGGGACAGGGGCCCTCTACACTGAAGCTTTCTTT.

The rearrangement links TRBV21-1 to TRBJ1-6; TRBD1 is taken as the D call from the table, unchecked against the DNA. TRBV21-1 is a known pseudogene. The CDR3 extends over 12 amino acids. This CDR3 is CASSNRGGSLHF. The CDR3 DNA sequence: TGTGCCAGCAGCAACCGAGGGGGTTCGCTCCACTTT.